This entry features one T cell receptor beta chain sequence. It lacks a known antigen. No much larger clone is present one base from it, and per-base qualities are unavailable. The entry originates in a study of shared clonotypes between healthy human individuals (TCRdb year 2020). For context, the study as a whole: The cohort included a few men and a couple of women between 18 and 49 years of age. Per donor, three plates each were used for CD4 naive and CD4 memory, two for CD8 naive, and one for CD8 memory. The study deeply sequenced blood TCR repertoires of about five healthy adults to estimate repertoire size and the extent of clonotype sharing between individuals. Libraries were prepared and TCR repertoires were sequenced by different laboratories using diverse techniques, in order to increase sequencing depth and limit assay-specific biases. Between about 0.8 and 9 billion PBMCs per donor were obtained by leukapheresis. Overall study results and their limits: Sampling was limited to blood, and TCR repertoires in tissue likely differ from TCR repertoires in blood. Rarefaction of sorted-subset datasets indicated incomplete sequencing despite the large sequencing depth. Higher generation probabilities were observed for clonotypes shared by all four sorted-subset donors than for non-shared clonotypes. Naive subsets generally had larger estimated clonotype richness than memory subsets. Pairwise subsampling indicated that sequencing depth was expected to affect the degree of clonotype sharing among donors. Across a handful of donors, about 5.2% of naive CD4, roughly 3.4% of naive CD8, around 2.5% of memory CD4, and 0.3% to 0.45% of memory CD8 clonotypes were shared. The small number of donors limited the genetic and exposure-history diversity represented.

Healthy HIV-negative adults with no recently reported acute infections or vaccinations were included as donors. Only Caucasian adults living in Nashville, Tennessee, USA were represented among the donors. CD4+ T cells were enriched by magnetic negative selection; naive cells were then positively selected on CD45RA, and the negative fraction formed the memory subset. Blood was collected by leukapheresis, and PBMCs were isolated by Ficoll-Histopaque density gradient centrifugation and then cryopreserved in liquid nitrogen vapor phase. Analytical flow cytometry was used to check the purity and quantity of each magnetically sorted T cell population. From each sorted fraction, genomic DNA was isolated and quantified by UV absorbance on a Nanodrop 2000c. Using the deep immunoSEQ assay, TCR CDR3 regions were amplified from genomic DNA by multiplex PCR. For each cell subset, the extracted genomic DNA was distributed evenly across all wells of several immunoSEQ 96-well plates, and each plate served as one replicate. For sorted subsets, about 200 ng genomic DNA, equal to 25,000 to 35,000 T cell genomes, was loaded into each replicate PCR. Purified libraries were quantified with a Qubit 3.0 fluorometer, sized on a Bioanalyzer 2100, and re-quantified with the KAPA Library Quantification kit. Each immunoSEQ 96-well plate was sequenced on its own single-read 150-cycle Illumina NextSeq 550 flow cell. As for the authors' bioinformatics: Because only junctional sequences without quality scores were contained in the immunoSEQ output, filtering matching that applied to full-length reads could not be performed. Sequences were annotated with PyIR, a Python wrapper for IgBLAST v1.9, using IMGT germline references to assign V/J genes and CDR3. Any read was removed if the V/J assignment was weak (E-value above 1e-6), the CDR3 was missing, or the read contained stop codons, out-of-frame junctions, or ambiguous translated residues. V3J clonotypes were defined by identical inferred V gene, J gene, and CDR3 amino acid sequence. Percentage overlap between repertoires was computed as shared unique clonotypes divided by the size of the smaller repertoire. Three approaches were used to assess repertoire richness: RTK rarefaction, the Chao1 estimator, and Recon v2.1 estimates of unobserved clonotypes. OLGA was used to compute generation probabilities for all TCRbeta clonotypes that the gDNA method yielded from a handful of donors. Not all clones reach the TCRdb copy of this immuneACCESS table, which keeps in-frame sequences only. Checked studies attribute under half of the gap to unresolved V genes and leave the rest unexplained. V and J calls and clone size are copied from that table; D and trimming were computed from the DNA. The sample has a few million clones on record, over 85% of them singletons. Clones ranked in the top ten supply roughly 0.36% of the sample.

From the cysteine through the phenylalanine, the CDR3 covers 15 amino acids. Only the CDR3 DNA is retained, 45 bases long and in frame from the first base. V and J are trimmed by 6 bases and 7 bases, and the gene matches miss 5 bases of the junction. For CDR1 and CDR2, the germline V gene (reference sequence) lists LNHDA and SQIVND. The sequence is built from TRBV19 and TRBJ2-1, with 14 bases in between that match TRBD2. This TCR was recovered from a man aged 18 to 29 in good health. Some clones in this sample may be carry-over from other donors' samples. The material sequenced was naive CD4+ T cells from PBMCs. The sample's cell subset or site label, in plain terms: CD45RA+ positively selected. CDR3 reads: CASSQTSGRVNEQFF. In nucleotide form, the sequence is TGTGCCAGTAGCCAGACTAGCGGGAGGGTGAATGAGCAGTTCTTC.